This is a list of T cell receptor beta chains from one sample in a study of cytomegalovirus exposure and HLA in healthy donors. The protocol was immunoSEQ multiplex PCR, while the TCRdb copy is restricted to in-frame clones and leaves out a portion. The repertoire consists of roughly 170,000 clones, with approximately 78% occurring once and the leading ten covering 0.75% to 0.9%. The specimen was PBMCs. These receptors all stem from a woman aged 18-29 years in good health and CMV-seronegative. The CDR3 runs from the conserved cysteine through the conserved F or W. Fields, in order: clone size, D gene, V gene, J gene, CDR3 protein, CDR3 DNA. A D gene is named only where the DNA matches it firmly. Some rows mark clone size as missing; the rest say once, few, many or name a class of expanded clone.

>few|TRBD2|TRBV4-3|TRBJ2-6
CASSQDGGSSGANVLTF
TGCGCCAGCAGCCAAGATGGCGGGAGCTCTGGGGCCAACGTCCTGACTTTC
>few|TRBD1|TRBV30|TRBJ2-7
CAWRASGTASYEQYF
TGTGCCTGGAGGGCCTCCGGGACAGCTTCCTACGAGCAGTACTTC
>.|TRBD1|TRBV30|TRBJ1-5
CAWSVKGADRHNQPQHF
TGTGCCTGGAGTGTAAAGGGGGCCGACCGACACAATCAGCCCCAGCATTTT
>.|TRBD1|TRBV11-2|TRBJ2-7
CASSWGQGSYEQYF
TGTGCCAGCAGCTGGGGACAGGGGTCCTACGAGCAGTACTTC
>.|.|TRBV11-3|TRBJ1-1
CASSSSGAGMNTEAFF
TGTGCCAGCAGCTCCTCTGGGGCAGGAATGAACACTGAAGCTTTCTTT
>.|.|TRBV6-1|TRBJ2-3
CASSEGPSTDTQYF
TGTGCCAGCAGTGAGGGCCCTAGCACAGATACGCAGTATTTT
>.|.|TRBV5-1|TRBJ1-4
CASSLGDSGEKLFF
TGCGCCAGCAGCTTGGGGGACTCCGGGGAAAAACTGTTTTTT
>.|TRBD2|TRBV7-2|TRBJ2-2
CASSLGGVAGGGGELFF
TGTGCCAGCAGCTTAGGGGGGGTAGCGGGCGGCGGCGGGGAGCTGTTTTTT
>.|TRBD1|TRBV19|TRBJ2-2
CASSIGGQGNTGELFF
TGTGCCAGTAGTATTGGGGGACAGGGGAACACCGGGGAGCTGTTTTTT
>.|.|TRBV6-1|TRBJ1-1
CASNRWVGQNTEAFF
TGTGCCAGCAATCGATGGGTGGGACAGAACACTGAAGCTTTCTTT
>.|.|TRBV7-9|TRBJ1-2
CASSLALGANGYTF
TGTGCCAGCAGCTTAGCGCTAGGGGCGAATGGCTACACCTTC
>.|TRBD2|TRBV2|TRBJ2-1
CASSTGTSGINEQFF
TGTGCCAGCAGTACCGGGACTAGCGGGATCAATGAGCAGTTCTTC
>.|TRBD2|TRBV7-9|TRBJ2-1
CASVTSGRAPGGYNEQFF
TGTGCCAGCGTGACTAGCGGGAGGGCCCCGGGGGGATACAATGAGCAGTTCTTC
>.|.|TRBV5-1|TRBJ1-3
CASSLGTGGNTIYF
TGCGCCAGCAGCTTGGGTACCGGGGGAAACACCATATATTTT
>few|.|TRBV28|TRBJ1-5
CASSLPHSGNQPQHF
TGTGCCAGCAGTCTCCCGCACAGTGGCAATCAGCCCCAGCATTTT
>few|.|TRBV28|TRBJ1-5
CASSLYRGVRAPQHF
TGTGCCAGCAGCCTATACCGCGGGGTCCGGGCGCCCCAGCATTTT
>.|TRBD1|TRBV4-2|TRBJ1-2
CASSQATTGGLGSYGYTF
TGTGCCAGCAGCCAAGCGACGACAGGGGGCCTAGGAAGCTATGGCTACACCTTC
>.|TRBD1|TRBV7-2|TRBJ2-7
CASSLGLDRGEQYF
TGTGCCAGCAGCTTAGGTTTAGACAGGGGCGAGCAGTACTTC
>.|.|TRBV19|TRBJ1-1
CASSVISRAAEAFF
TGTGCCAGTAGTGTTATTTCGAGGGCAGCCGAAGCTTTCTTT
>.|.|TRBV7-9|TRBJ2-7
CSSSFGAVEQYF
TGTTCCAGCAGCTTTGGAGCGGTCGAGCAGTACTTC
>.|.|TRBV4-2|TRBJ1-1
CASSQESGSTEAFF
TGTGCCAGCAGCCAAGAATCGGGTAGTACTGAAGCTTTCTTT
>.|.|TRBV27|TRBJ2-4
CASSPGGNIQYF
TGTGCCAGCAGCCCCGGGGGAAACATTCAGTACTTC
>.|.|TRBV27|TRBJ2-7
CASRGRDHYEQYF
TGTGCCAGCAGGGGCAGGGATCACTACGAGCAGTACTTC
>.|TRBD1|TRBV7-9|TRBJ1-2
CASSSGGTAHF
TGTGCCAGCAGCTCGGGCGGGACAGCGCACTTC
>once|TRBD2|TRBV5-4|TRBJ2-2
CASSLPLAGGATGELFF
TGTGCCAGCAGCTTGCCTCTAGCGGGAGGAGCCACCGGGGAGCTGTTTTTT
>.|TRBD2|TRBV5-1|TRBJ2-5
CASSLVPGLAQETQYF
TGCGCCAGCAGCTTAGTTCCCGGACTAGCGCAAGAGACCCAGTACTTC
>.|.|TRBV28|TRBJ1-4
CASSKGRAAVSPNEKLFF
TGTGCCAGCTCCAAGGGCAGGGCCGCCGTGTCGCCTAATGAAAAACTGTTTTTT
>.|.|TRBV10-3|TRBJ2-3
CAISGLAGTDTQYF
TGTGCCATCAGTGGGCTAGCAGGTACAGATACGCAGTATTTT
>.|.|TRBV5-4|TRBJ2-3
CASSLVEADTQYF
TGTGCCAGCAGCTTGGTTGAGGCAGATACGCAGTATTTT
>.|TRBD2|TRBV4-2|TRBJ2-7
CASSQRTSGSYEQYF
TGTGCCAGCAGCCAGCGGACTAGCGGAAGCTACGAGCAGTACTTC
>.|.|TRBV28|TRBJ2-7
CASSAGRTYEQYF
TGTGCCAGCAGTGCGGGACGGACCTACGAGCAGTACTTC
>once|.|TRBV13|TRBJ2-7
CATKEGTPNSYEQYF
TGTGCCACCAAAGAGGGGACACCTAACTCCTACGAGCAGTACTTC
>.|TRBD2|TRBV13|TRBJ2-1
CASSSSGRANNEQFF
TGTGCCAGCAGCTCTAGCGGGAGGGCGAACAATGAGCAGTTCTTC
>.|.|TRBV28|TRBJ1-3
CASSYPGAGNTIYF
TGTGCCAGCAGTTATCCGGGGGCTGGAAACACCATATATTTT
>once|.|TRBV7-2|TRBJ2-1
CASSPPLANNEQFF
TGTGCCAGCAGCCCTCCTCTTGCGAACAATGAGCAGTTCTTC
>.|.|TRBV4-2|TRBJ2-1
CASSQGGRNEQFF
TGTGCCAGCAGTCAGGGGGGACGGAATGAGCAGTTCTTC
>medium-sized|.|TRBV4-3|TRBJ2-1
CASSQDRASANNEQFF
TGCGCCAGCAGCCAAGATCGGGCTAGCGCTAACAATGAGCAGTTCTTC
>.|TRBD2|TRBV4-1|TRBJ2-1
CASSQMGLAGFHEQFF
TGCGCCAGCAGCCAGATGGGACTAGCGGGATTTCATGAGCAGTTCTTC
>.|TRBD1|TRBV5-4|TRBJ1-3
CASSPDRGLDTIYF
TGTGCCAGCAGCCCGGACAGGGGGCTAGACACCATATATTTT
>.|TRBD1|TRBV29-1|TRBJ1-2
CSVDSTGKNYGYTF
TGCAGCGTTGATTCGACAGGGAAGAACTATGGCTACACCTTC
>.|TRBD2|TRBV27|TRBJ2-7
CASSFTGTSSYEQYF
TGTGCCAGCAGTTTTACCGGGACTAGCTCCTACGAGCAGTACTTC
>.|.|TRBV29-1|TRBJ2-7
CSVDLGGGEQYF
TGCAGCGTTGACTTGGGGGGTGGCGAGCAGTACTTC
>.|TRBD1|TRBV20-1|TRBJ2-7
CSAGQGYEQYF
TGCAGTGCTGGACAGGGCTACGAGCAGTACTTC
>few|TRBD2|TRBV4-3|TRBJ2-1
CASSQTRLAGAYNEQFF
TGCGCCAGCAGCCAGACCCGACTAGCGGGAGCCTACAATGAGCAGTTCTTC
>.|TRBD2|TRBV18|TRBJ2-1
CASSPRGLASGAMDEQFF
TGTGCCAGCTCACCACGGGGTCTGGCTAGCGGAGCCATGGATGAGCAGTTCTTC
>.|.|TRBV19|TRBJ1-1
CASSSRVSEAFF
TGTGCCAGTAGTTCCCGGGTAAGTGAAGCTTTCTTT
>.|.|TRBV5-6|TRBJ2-7
CASSFWRTYEQYF
TGTGCCAGCAGCTTTTGGCGGACCTACGAGCAGTACTTC